These 10 T cell receptor beta chains originate from one sample sequenced in a study of cytotoxic CD8 clonotypes in ibrutinib-treated CLL. TCRdb's table, derived via immunoSEQ multiplex PCR, lists solely in-frame clones and lacks some. The sample carries around 21,000 clones, over 65% recorded once. Specimen: PBMCs, collected before ibrutinib treatment. The source of these receptors is a human donor with chronic lymphocytic leukemia.

This clone was picked up a small number of times. V usage is TRBV7-6 and J usage is TRBJ1-1; 7 positions agree with TRBD1. The germline V gene encodes CDR1 SGHVS and CDR2 FNYEAQ. The ends lost 6 bases at V and 4 bases at J; junction bases unmatched: 11. The CDR3 covers 15 residues. This CDR3 is CASSHGRGLITEAFF. In nucleotides, the CDR3 is TGTGCCAGCAGTCACGGTAGGGGGCTGATCACTGAAGCTTTCTTT.

The genes are TRBV15 and TRBJ2-5, with D uncertain. Trimming shortened V by 8 bases and J by 11 bases, and 15 bases separated the two germline ends. This CDR3 comprises 11 residues. The germline V gene has CDR1 LNHNV and CDR2 YYDKDF (reference sequence). The CDR3 loop is CATGFRERQYF. CDR3 bases: TGTGCCACCGGGTTTCGAGAGAGGCAGTACTTC.

J is TRBJ2-7 and V is TRBV5-1, with no clear D. The V gene's germline CDR1 is SGHRS and CDR2 YFSETQ. The CDR3 covers 14 residues. Trimming removed 0 bases at V and 0 bases at J, with 7 bases between. CDR3 bases: TGCGCCAGCAGCTTGGGAGACATCTCCTACGAGCAGTACTTC. This encodes CASSLGDISYEQYF.

The V call is TRBV11-1, the J call TRBJ2-7; tentative D call: TRBD2 (6 bases). Deletions cut 2 bases from V and 5 bases from J, with 16 bases between. There are 15 residues in the CDR3. Germline V lookup: CDR1 SGHAT, CDR2 FQDESV (reference sequence). CDR3 sequence: CASSLLGGPLNEQYF. CDR3 nucleotides: TGTGCCAGCAGCTTACTCGGGGGTCCGCTGAACGAGCAGTACTTC.

The chain couples TRBV7-6 to TRBJ1-2; TRBD1 agrees at 9 bases. The germline V gene has CDR1 SGHVS and CDR2 FNYEAQ. This CDR3 comprises 17 residues. Trimming at V came to 2 bases and at J to 8 bases, leaving 15 bases not matched to a gene. CDR3 region: CASSLFTGQGNLGGYTF. As DNA, the CDR3 is TGTGCCAGCAGCTTATTTACTGGACAGGGGAATTTGGGCGGCTACACCTTC.

The chain combines TRBV19 with TRBJ2-5; 8 bases agree with TRBD1. V was clipped by 5 bases and J by 1 base; unmatched bases: 3. CDR3 size: 14 residues. Germline assignment: CDR1 LNHDA and CDR2 SQIVND (reference sequence). CDR3 DNA sequence: TGTGCCAGTAGTGCGACAGGGGTCCAAGAGACCCAGTACTTC. Translated, it gives CASSATGVQETQYF.

This CDR3 is CASSLQGSGNTIYF. For the CDR3, the DNA is TGTGCCAGCAGCTTACAGGGCTCTGGAAACACCATATATTTT. The chain carries TRBV9 and TRBJ1-3; D perhaps matches TRBD1 (6 bases). The CDR3 totals 14 residues. Looked up from germline, CDR1 is SGDLS and CDR2 is YYNGEE. V dropped 4 bases and J dropped 0 bases, with 8 bases sitting between them.

V and J are TRBV6-5 and TRBJ2-2; D is perhaps TRBD1 (5 bases). Trimming took 7 bases from V and 6 from J, leaving 12 bases between them. Germline CDR1 is MNHEY and CDR2 is SVGAGI. The CDR3 consists of 13 residues. The CDR3 DNA is TGTGCCAGCAATAAAGGGGCTGCCGGGGAGCTGTTTTTT. Protein product: CASNKGAAGELFF.

This clone was seen only a few times. The genes are TRBV5-1 and TRBJ2-3; 7 bases agree with TRBD1. CDR1 and CDR2 from the germline V gene are SGHRS and YFSETQ. CDR3 length: 14 amino acids. V was clipped by 3 bases and J by 5 bases; unmatched bases: 6. DNA for the CDR3: TGCGCCAGCAGCTCCCGGACAGGAAAAGATACGCAGTATTTT. Protein sequence: CASSSRTGKDTQYF.

The rearrangement joins TRBV27 to TRBJ2-5; maybe TRBD1 (5 bases). The V gene lost 10 bases and the J gene lost 5 bases, with 17 bases spanning the gap. Germline lookup yields CDR1 MNHEY and CDR2 SMNVEV (reference sequence). This CDR3 contains 13 residues. The CDR3 nucleotides read TGTGCCACCAAATCAGGGAATGGGGAGACCCAGTACTTC. It specifies CATKSGNGETQYF.